This entry is about one TCR beta chain. Its antigen remains unidentified. This CDR3 region has 16 residues. V dropped 1 base and J dropped 3 bases, with 13 bases sitting between them. In germline, CDR1 is SEHNR, CDR2 FQNEAQ (reference sequence). Unique molecular identifiers featured in each of the TCR beta cDNA libraries. The authors obtained about 520,000 cDNA molecules from approximately 0.91 to 9.4 million T cells. TCRdb used MiXCR to reprocess the PCR reads, holding one entry per CDR3 protein. The sample holds approximately 570,000 distinct CDR3 sequences, about 44% seen once. The data stem from a study of post-analysis software for immune sequencing data. About the research overall: Recorded disease courses covered relapsing-remitting, secondary progressive and progressive-relapsing multiple sclerosis. Some patients had no subtype annotation.

Study-level points and caveats: The study found significantly lower normalized Chao1 diversity in multiple sclerosis patients than in controls. TRBV5-6, TRBV5-1 and TRBV20-1 belonged to a set of a few TRBV segments that were more frequent in patients than controls.

The chain joins TRBV7-9 to TRBJ2-1; D remains unclear. This receptor was obtained from a girl aged 5-17 years with multiple sclerosis. The material sequenced was blood. CDR3 region: CASSLGVMGLYNEQFF. In nucleotides, the CDR3 is TGTGCCAGCAGCTTAGGGGTGATGGGCCTCTACAATGAGCAGTTCTTC.